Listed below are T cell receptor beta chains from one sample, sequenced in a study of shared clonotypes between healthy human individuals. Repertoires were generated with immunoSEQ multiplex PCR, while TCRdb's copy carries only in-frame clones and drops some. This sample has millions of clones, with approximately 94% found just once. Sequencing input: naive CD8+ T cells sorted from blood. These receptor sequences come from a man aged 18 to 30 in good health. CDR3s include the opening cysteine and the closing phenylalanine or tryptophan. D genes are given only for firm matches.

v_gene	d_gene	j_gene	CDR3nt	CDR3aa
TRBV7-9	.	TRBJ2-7	TGTGCCAGCAGCCCCCGAGGAGTTAGCTCCTACGAGCAGTACTTC	CASSPRGVSSYEQYF
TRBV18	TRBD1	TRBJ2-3	TGTGCCAGCTCACCGCTTGACAGGGTGACCACAGATACGCAGTATTTT	CASSPLDRVTTDTQYF
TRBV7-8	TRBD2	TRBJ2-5	TGTGCCAGCAGCGTCCGACTAGCGGGAGGCCAACTCCAAGAGACCCAGTACTTC	CASSVRLAGGQLQETQYF
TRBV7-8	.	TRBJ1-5	TGTGCCAGCAGCTTAGAAAGCAATCAGCCCCAGCATTTT	CASSLESNQPQHF
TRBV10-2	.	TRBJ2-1	TGCGCCAGCAGTGATGGGAATAGGCAGTTCTTC	CASSDGNRQFF
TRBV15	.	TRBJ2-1	TGTGCCACCAGCAGAGATGAGTTTGAGCAGTTCTTC	CATSRDEFEQFF
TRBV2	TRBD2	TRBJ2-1	TGTGCCAGCAGTGAAAAAGGAACTAGCGGGGGCTGGAGGTACAATGAGCAGTTCTTC	CASSEKGTSGGWRYNEQFF
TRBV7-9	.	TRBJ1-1	TGTGCCAGCAGCCCACGGGACACTGAAGCTTTCTTT	CASSPRDTEAFF
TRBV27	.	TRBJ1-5	TGTGCCAGCAGTTTAGAGAATAGCAATCAGCCCCAGCATTTT	CASSLENSNQPQHF
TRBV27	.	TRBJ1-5	TGTGCCAGCAGCCTGGGGGGGGGAGGGAATCAGCCCCAGCATTTT	CASSLGGGGNQPQHF
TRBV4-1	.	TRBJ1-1	TGCGCCAGCAGCGGTGGTCGAGGGAAGGGTAGAGACACTGAAGCTTTCTTT	CASSGGRGKGRDTEAFF